These T cell receptor beta chains were read from a single sample in a study of blood T cell repertoires in COVID-19. Assay used: immunoSEQ multiplex PCR; TCRdb lists only in-frame clones, some missing. The sample gives hundreds of thousands of clones, 82% of which show up once; about 5% is in the top ten. Sequencing used PBMCs or T cells enriched from blood (not recorded which). The receptors here all came from a middle-aged man who had been exposed to COVID-19. Both conserved end residues are part of each CDR3. Fields, in order: clone size, D gene, J gene, V gene, CDR3 DNA, CDR3 protein. The D gene is left open where the match is weak. Clone size appears in some rows only: once, few, many, or a class for an expanded clone.

few | TRBD2 | TRBJ2-1 | TRBV5-1 | TGCGCCAGCAGCTTGTCGACTAGCGGGACGAATGAGCAGTTCTTC | CASSLSTSGTNEQFF
NA | TRBD1 | TRBJ1-2 | TRBV7-2 | TGTGCCAGCAGCTTAGACGCCAGGGGGTATGGCTACACCTTC | CASSLDARGYGYTF
NA | TRBD1 | TRBJ1-5 | TRBV12-5 | TGTGCTAGTGGTTTGTCGACAGGGGGCGGTCAGCCCCAGCATTTT | CASGLSTGGGQPQHF
NA | TRBD2 | TRBJ2-7 | TRBV7-9 | TGTGCCAGCAGCTCGGCCGGGGGGTTAAGGGCCTACGAGCAGTACTTC | CASSSAGGLRAYEQYF
NA | TRBD2 | TRBJ2-7 | TRBV7-2 | TGTGCCAGCAAAACGGCGGGAGCTACCTCCTACGAGCAGTACTTC | CASKTAGATSYEQYF
NA | TRBD2 | TRBJ2-2 | TRBV7-8 | TGTGCCAGCAGCCTATCTAGAAGCGGGAGGGCCGGGAACACCGGGGAGCTGTTTTTT | CASSLSRSGRAGNTGELFF
NA | TRBD2 | TRBJ2-7 | TRBV4-1 | TGCGCCAGCAGCCAAGAAATAGCGGGAGCTTACGAGCAGTACTTC | CASSQEIAGAYEQYF
NA | TRBD1 | TRBJ2-2 | TRBV12-3/TRBV12-4 | TGTGCCAGCAGTTGGACAGGGCCCGGGGAGCTGTTTTTT | CASSWTGPGELFF
NA | NA | TRBJ2-7 | TRBV12-3/TRBV12-4 | TGTGCCAGCAGTTTGGCCGCCGGGGAGCAGTACTTC | CASSLAAGEQYF
NA | TRBD1 | TRBJ1-1 | TRBV29-1 | TGCAGCGTTGCGGGGACAGGGGGCCCGAACACTGAAGCTTTCTTT | CSVAGTGGPNTEAFF
NA | TRBD1 | TRBJ1-4 | TRBV5-8 | TGTGCCAGCAGCTTGCGGGGACAGCTCCCTAATGAAAAACTGTTTTTT | CASSLRGQLPNEKLFF